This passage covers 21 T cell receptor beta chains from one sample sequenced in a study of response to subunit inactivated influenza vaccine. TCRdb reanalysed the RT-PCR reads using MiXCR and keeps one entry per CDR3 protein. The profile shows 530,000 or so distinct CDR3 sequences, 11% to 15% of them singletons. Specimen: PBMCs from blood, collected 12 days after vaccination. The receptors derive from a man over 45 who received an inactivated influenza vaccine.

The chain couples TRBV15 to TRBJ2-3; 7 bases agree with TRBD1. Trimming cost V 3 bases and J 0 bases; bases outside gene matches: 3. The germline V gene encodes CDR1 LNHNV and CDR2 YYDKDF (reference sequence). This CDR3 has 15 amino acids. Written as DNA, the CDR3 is TGTGCCACCAGCAGTTACAGGGGAAGCACAGATACGCAGTATTTT. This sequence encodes CATSSYRGSTDTQYF.

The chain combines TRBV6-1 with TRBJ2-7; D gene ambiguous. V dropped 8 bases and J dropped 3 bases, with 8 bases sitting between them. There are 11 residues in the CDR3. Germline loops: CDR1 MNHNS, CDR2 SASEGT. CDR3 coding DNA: TGTGCCAGCGTCAGCCACTACGAGCAGTACTTC. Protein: CASVSHYEQYF.

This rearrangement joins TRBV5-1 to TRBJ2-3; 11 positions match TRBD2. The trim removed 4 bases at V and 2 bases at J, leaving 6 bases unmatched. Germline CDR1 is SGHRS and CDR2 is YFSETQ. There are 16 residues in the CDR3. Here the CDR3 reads CASSPGTSGNTDTQYF. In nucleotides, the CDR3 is TGCGCCAGCAGCCCCGGGACTAGCGGTAACACAGATACGCAGTATTTT. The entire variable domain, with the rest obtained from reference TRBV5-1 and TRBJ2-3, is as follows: KAGVTQTPRYLIKTRGQQVTLSCSPISGHRSVSWYQQTPGQGLQFLFEYFSETQRNKGNFPGRFSGRQFSNSRSEMNVSTLELGDSALYLCASSPGTSGNTDTQYFGPGTRLTVL.

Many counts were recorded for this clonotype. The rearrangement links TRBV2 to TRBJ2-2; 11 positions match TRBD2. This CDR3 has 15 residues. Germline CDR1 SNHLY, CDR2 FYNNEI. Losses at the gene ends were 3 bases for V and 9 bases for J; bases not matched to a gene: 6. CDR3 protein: CASSDIAGGPRELFF. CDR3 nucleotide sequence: TGTGCCAGCAGTGATATAGCGGGAGGGCCGCGGGAGCTGTTTTTT.

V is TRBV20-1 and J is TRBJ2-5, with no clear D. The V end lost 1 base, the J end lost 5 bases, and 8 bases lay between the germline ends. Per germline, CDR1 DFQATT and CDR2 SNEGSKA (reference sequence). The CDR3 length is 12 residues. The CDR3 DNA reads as TGCAGTGCTAGAGCACGTATGGAGACCCAGTACTTC. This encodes CSARARMETQYF.

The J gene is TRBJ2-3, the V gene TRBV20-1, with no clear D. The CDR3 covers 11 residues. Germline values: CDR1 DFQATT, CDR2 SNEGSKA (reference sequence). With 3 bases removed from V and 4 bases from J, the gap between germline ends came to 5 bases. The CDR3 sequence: CSASNPDTQYF. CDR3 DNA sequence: TGCAGTGCTAGTAATCCAGATACGCAGTATTTT.

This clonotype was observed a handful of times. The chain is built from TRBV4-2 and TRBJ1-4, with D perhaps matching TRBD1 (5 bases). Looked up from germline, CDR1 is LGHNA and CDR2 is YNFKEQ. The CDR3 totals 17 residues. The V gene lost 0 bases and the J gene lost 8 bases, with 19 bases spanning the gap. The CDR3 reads CASSQDFGGDPREKLFF. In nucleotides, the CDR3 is TGTGCCAGCAGCCAAGATTTTGGGGGAGACCCGCGAGAAAAACTGTTTTTT.

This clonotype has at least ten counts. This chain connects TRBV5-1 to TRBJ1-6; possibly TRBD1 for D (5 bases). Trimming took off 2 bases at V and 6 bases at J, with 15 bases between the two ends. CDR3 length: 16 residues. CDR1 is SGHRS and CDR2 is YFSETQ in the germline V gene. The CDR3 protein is CASSLSGVGINSPLHF. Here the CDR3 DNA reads TGCGCCAGCAGCTTATCGGGGGTCGGGATTAATTCACCCCTCCACTTT. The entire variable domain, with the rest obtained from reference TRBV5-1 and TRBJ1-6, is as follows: KAGVTQTPRYLIKTRGQQVTLSCSPISGHRSVSWYQQTPGQGLQFLFEYFSETQRNKGNFPGRFSGRQFSNSRSEMNVSTLELGDSALYLCASSLSGVGINSPLHFGNGTRLTVT.

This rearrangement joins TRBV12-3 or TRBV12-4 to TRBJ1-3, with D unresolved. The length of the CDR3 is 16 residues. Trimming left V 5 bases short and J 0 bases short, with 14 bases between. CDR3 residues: CASSPGRPGSGNTIYF. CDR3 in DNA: TGTGCCAGCAGTCCTGGCAGGCCCGGCTCTGGAAACACCATATATTTT.

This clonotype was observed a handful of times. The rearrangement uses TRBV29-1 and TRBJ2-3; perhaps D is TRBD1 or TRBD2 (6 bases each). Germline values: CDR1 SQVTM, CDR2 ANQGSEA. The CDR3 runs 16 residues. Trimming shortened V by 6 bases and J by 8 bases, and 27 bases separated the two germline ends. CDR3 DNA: TGCAGCGTCGACCGCCGGGGGCTTGCTACTCAAGGTACGCAGTATTTT. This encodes CSVDRRGLATQGTQYF.

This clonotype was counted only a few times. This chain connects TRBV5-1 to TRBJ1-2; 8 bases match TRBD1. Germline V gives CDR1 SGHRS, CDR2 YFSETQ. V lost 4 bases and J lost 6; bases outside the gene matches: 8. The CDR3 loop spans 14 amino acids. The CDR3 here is CASSQDRVGDGYTF. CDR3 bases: TGCGCCAGCAGCCAGGACAGGGTAGGAGATGGCTACACCTTC.

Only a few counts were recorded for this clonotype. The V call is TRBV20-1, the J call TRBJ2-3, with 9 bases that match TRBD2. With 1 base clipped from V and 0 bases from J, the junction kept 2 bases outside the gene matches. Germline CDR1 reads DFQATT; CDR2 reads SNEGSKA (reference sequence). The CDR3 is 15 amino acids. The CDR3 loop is CSARGTSVSTDTQYF. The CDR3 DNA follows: TGCAGTGCTAGAGGGACTAGCGTTAGCACAGATACGCAGTATTTT.

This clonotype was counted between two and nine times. The CDR3 spells CASSYSPGQVSYEQYF. For the CDR3, the DNA is TGTGCCAGCAGTTACTCTCCGGGACAGGTCTCCTACGAGCAGTACTTC. This chain links TRBV6-5 with TRBJ2-7; 8 nucleotides match TRBD1. The V gene's germline CDR1 is MNHEY and CDR2 SVGAGI. The V gene end was trimmed by 0 bases and the J gene end by 0 bases; junction bases not matched to a gene: 4. The CDR3 is made up of 16 amino acids.

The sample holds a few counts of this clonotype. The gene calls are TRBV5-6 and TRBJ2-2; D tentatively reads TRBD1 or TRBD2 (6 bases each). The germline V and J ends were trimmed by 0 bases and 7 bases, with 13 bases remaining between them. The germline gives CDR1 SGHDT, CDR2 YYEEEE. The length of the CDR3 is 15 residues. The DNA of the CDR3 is TGTGCCAGCAGCTTGGTCTCCGGGGGCGTCGGGGAGCTGTTTTTT. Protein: CASSLVSGGVGELFF.

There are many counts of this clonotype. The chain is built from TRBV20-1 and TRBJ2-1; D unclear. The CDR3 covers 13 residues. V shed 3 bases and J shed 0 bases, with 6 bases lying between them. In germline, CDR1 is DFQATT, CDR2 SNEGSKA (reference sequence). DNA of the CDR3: TGCAGTGCTAGCCTCGACTCCTACAATGAGCAGTTCTTC. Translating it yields CSASLDSYNEQFF.

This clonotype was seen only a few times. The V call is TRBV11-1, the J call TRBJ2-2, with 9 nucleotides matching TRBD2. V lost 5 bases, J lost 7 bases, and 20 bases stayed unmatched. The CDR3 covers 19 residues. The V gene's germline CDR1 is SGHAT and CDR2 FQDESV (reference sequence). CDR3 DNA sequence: TGTGCCAGCAGCCGGATCCCCAACTTAGCGGGAGCTGCTAACGGGGAGCTGTTTTTT. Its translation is CASSRIPNLAGAANGELFF.

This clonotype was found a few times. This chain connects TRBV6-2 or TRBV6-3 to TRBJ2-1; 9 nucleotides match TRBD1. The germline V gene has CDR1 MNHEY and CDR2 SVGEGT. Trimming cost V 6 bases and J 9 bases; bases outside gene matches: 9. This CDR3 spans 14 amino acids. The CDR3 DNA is TGTGCCAGCAGCTTTGGGGGACAGGGTACTGAGCAGTTCTTC. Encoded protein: CASSFGGQGTEQFF.

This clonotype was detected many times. The CDR3 loop reads CASSVAVGIFEDQPQHF. CDR3 coding DNA: TGTGCCAGCAGCGTGGCAGTCGGGATTTTTGAAGATCAGCCCCAGCATTTT. The rearrangement joins TRBV12-3 or TRBV12-4 to TRBJ1-5; the D is unclear. There are 17 residues in the CDR3. V was trimmed by 6 bases and J by 5 bases, leaving 23 bases between them.

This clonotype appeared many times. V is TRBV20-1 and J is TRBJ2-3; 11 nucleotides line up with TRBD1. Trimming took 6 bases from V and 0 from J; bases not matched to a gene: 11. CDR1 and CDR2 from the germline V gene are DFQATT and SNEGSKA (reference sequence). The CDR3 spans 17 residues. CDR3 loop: CSARRDRGGISTDTQYF. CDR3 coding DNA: TGCAGTGCGCGCCGGGACAGGGGGGGGATAAGCACAGATACGCAGTATTTT.

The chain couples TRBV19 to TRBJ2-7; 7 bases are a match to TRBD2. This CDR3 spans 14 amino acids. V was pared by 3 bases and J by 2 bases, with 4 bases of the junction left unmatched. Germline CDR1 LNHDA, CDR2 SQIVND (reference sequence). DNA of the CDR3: TGTGCCAGTAGTATCGCTAGCGGACCCTACGAGCAGTACTTC. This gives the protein CASSIASGPYEQYF.

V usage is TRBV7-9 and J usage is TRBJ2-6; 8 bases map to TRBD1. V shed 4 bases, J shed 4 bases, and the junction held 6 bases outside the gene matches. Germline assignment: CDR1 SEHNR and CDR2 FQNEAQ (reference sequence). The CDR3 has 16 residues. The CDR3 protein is CASSSGQGTGANVLTF. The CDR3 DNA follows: TGTGCCAGCAGCTCCGGACAGGGAACGGGGGCCAACGTCCTGACTTTC.